This T cell receptor beta chain was documented in a study of CD8+ T cells in alopecia areata (dated by TCRdb to the late 2010s). In the study overall: Treated patients were enrolled in an open-label pilot trial of oral tofacitinib at 5 to 10 mg twice daily for moderate-to-severe alopecia areata. The SALT score, which quantifies the percentage of affected scalp surface area, was used to measure disease severity in treated patients. RNA was extracted with the PAXgene miRNA kit for fixed scalp, the miRNeasy kit for PBMCs, and the RNeasy kit for mouse skin. Tofacitinib was given for 6 to 18 months, followed by 6 months of follow-up off drug to assess delayed response and recurrence. Scalp clonality was compared across normal scalp (n=4), patchy alopecia areata scalp (n=8), and alopecia totalis/universalis scalp (n=8). Human TCRbeta sequencing covered scalp tissue and sorted CD4+ and CD8+ peripheral blood T cells from patchy and totalis/universalis alopecia areata patients and healthy controls. To study T cell clonal expansion in alopecia areata, the researchers applied high-throughput TCRbeta sequencing to both the C3H/HeJ mouse model and human patients. Amplification of TCRbeta CDR3 regions was done by immunoSEQ multiplex PCR using 35 Vbeta forward primers and 13 Jbeta reverse primers. Patients on tofacitinib were biopsied at baseline and after 4 and 24 weeks of treatment, and several of the patients also had a later scalp biopsy. The research as a whole found: Because the treated cohort was small and had just a single nonresponder, larger studies are needed to establish links between baseline CD8+ expansion and response. Many expanded lesional clones persisted in scalp and blood during tofacitinib treatment, which may partly explain relapse after stopping treatment. Tofacitinib significantly lowered scalp clonality and the number of expanded CD8+ clones among the top 100 scalp clones. Unlike mouse skin, which is dominated by gammadelta T cells, normal human skin has resident alphabeta T cells that are also sequenced, and this complicates analysis of the scalp TCR repertoire. Compared with normal scalp, lesional scalp had higher clonality and more expanded CD8+ clones, particularly in alopecia totalis/universalis, a pattern that suggests antigenic drive. TCR sequences shared between patients were less clear than in mice, possibly partly because of HLA diversity in the patient population.

Per the publication, the treatment or condition label means: oral pan-JAK inhibitor, 5-10 mg twice daily. Peripheral blood and lesional scalp punch biopsies were obtained from patients with alopecia areata. After PBMCs were isolated by density centrifugation and stained for CD3, CD4 and CD8, a FACSAria was used to sort CD4+ and CD8+ T cells. As concerns this clone: Its antigen is still unknown. Per-base qualities were not stored, and no clone one base away is much larger.

Library method: the immunoSEQ multiplex PCR assay. RNA was extracted from all samples and reverse transcribed into cDNA as template for TCR sequencing. First-strand cDNA was synthesized using SuperScript III with a 2:1 mix of oligo-dT and random hexamers. A synthetic immune receptor repertoire was used to measure amplification bias, and any remaining bias was corrected computationally. Turning to the authors' computational methods: After raw reads were preprocessed to remove errors, the CDR3 was defined following IMGT conventions as running from the conserved cysteine to phenylalanine. Clonality was calculated as 1 minus Shannon entropy normalized by log2 of the number of productive unique TCRs. Whether each scalp clone was CD4 or CD8 was inferred by checking scalp TCRbeta sequences against the CD4 and CD8 repertoires from sorted blood. This is the immuneACCESS table as TCRdb keeps it, with only in-frame sequences that have V and J called. A part of the clones is gone; compared with another copy, unresolved V genes explain less than half, and the rest is unexplained. That table is the source of V, J and clone size, and D and trimming were worked out from the DNA. The sample table records approximately 100,000 clones; 60% of these occur just once. The ten largest clonotypes hold 15% to 20% of the sample.

Sequenced here: CD8+ T cells sorted from blood, sampled at approximately week 60, from a patient treated with tofacitinib. The sequence came from a human donor with alopecia areata.

The CDR3 region: CASSLVGGGEQYF. In nucleotide form, the sequence is TGTGCCAGCAGCTTAGTCGGCGGGGGAGAGCAGTACTTC. Here the chain combines TRBV7-6 and TRBJ2-7; 7 nucleotides in the junction match TRBD2. Taken from cysteine to phenylalanine, the CDR3 has 13 residues. The entry retains the CDR3 DNA only, 39 bases that are in frame from base 1. Taken from the germline V gene, the CDR1 and CDR2 loops are SGHVS and FNYEAQ. Germline trimming: 1 base from V, 7 bases from J; junction bases outside gene matches: 4.